This T cell receptor beta chain was sequenced for a study of T cell repertoires in cytomegalovirus infection. Study overall: Public TCR beta signature analysis indicated the presence of both CMV infection and matching HLA type.

One entry per CDR3 protein results from TCRdb running MiXCR on the reads. Of some 220,000 distinct CDR3 sequences in the sample, roughly 6.5% were seen once. This clonotype was recorded at least ten times. Its antigen is as yet unknown. Whole-study results and caveats: Dominant in the ex vivo response were TCR beta clonotypes restricted by HLA-C and specific for CMV.

The germline CDR1 and CDR2 sequences are MNHEY and SVGAGI. The CDR3 extends over 16 amino acids. The V gene lost 2 bases and the J gene lost 1 base, with 14 bases spanning the gap. Material for sequencing was PBMCs. The chain joins TRBV6-5 to TRBJ1-1; D uncertain. This sequence originates from a human donor in good health (CMV status not recorded). Some clones in this sample may be carry-over from other donors' samples. CDR3 sequence reads: CASSYLRGLRNTEAFF. The DNA for the CDR3 is TGTGCCAGCAGTTACCTCCGGGGATTGAGGAACACTGAAGCTTTCTTT.